This record concerns one T cell receptor beta chain sequence. Antigen unknown. The treatment was: approximately nine-day PBMC culture with coronavirus spike peptide pools or control peptides (ViraFEST assay). This record belongs to a study of vaccination and CD4 T cells after COVID-19. For the study at large: Four females and six males made up the convalescents, two of whom were Hispanic. Between diagnosis and the drawing of post-COVID samples lay a median roughly 99 days (range 35 to 161). Researchers treated cells with overlapping spike peptides taken from SARS-CoV-2, HCoV-NL63, HCoV-OC43 and HCoV-229E. Controls used CEFX viral epitopes (positive), HIV-1 Nef peptides (negative), or no peptide.

Unmatched junction bases numbered 5, after V lost 5 bases and J lost 2 bases. This CDR3 region has 17 residues. Germline loops: CDR1 SGHNT, CDR2 YENEEA. Oncomine TCR Beta short-read sequencing was applied to DNA from cultured CD4+ T cells. TCRdb fed the PCR reads into MiXCR, producing one record per CDR3 protein. This table has about 20,000 distinct CDR3 sequences, around 50% appearing once. The clonotype originates from a human donor with COVID-19. V gene TRBV11-3 combines with J gene TRBJ2-5, with 16 positions matching TRBD2. The sample consisted of cultured CD4+ T cells from blood. The chain's CDR3 is CASSAGLAGGPQETQYF. The CDR3 coding sequence is TGTGCCAGCAGCGCGGGACTAGCGGGGGGGCCGCAAGAGACCCAGTACTTC.